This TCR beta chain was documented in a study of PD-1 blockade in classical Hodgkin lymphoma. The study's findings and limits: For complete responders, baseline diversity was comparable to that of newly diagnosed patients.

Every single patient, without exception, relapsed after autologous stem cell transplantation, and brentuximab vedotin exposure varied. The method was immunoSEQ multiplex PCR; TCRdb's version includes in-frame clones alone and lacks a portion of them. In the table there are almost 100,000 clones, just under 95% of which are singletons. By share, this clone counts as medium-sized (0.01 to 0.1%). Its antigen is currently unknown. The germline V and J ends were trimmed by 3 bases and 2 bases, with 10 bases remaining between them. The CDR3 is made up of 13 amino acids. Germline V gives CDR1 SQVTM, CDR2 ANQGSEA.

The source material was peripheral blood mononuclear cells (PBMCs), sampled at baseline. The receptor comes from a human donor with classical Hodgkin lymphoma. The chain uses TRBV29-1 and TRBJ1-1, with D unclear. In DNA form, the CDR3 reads TGCAGCGTTGAGTTCACTTATAACACTGAAGCTTTCTTT. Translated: CSVEFTYNTEAFF.